This TCR beta chain was sequenced during a study of T cells after yellow fever vaccination (dated by TCRdb to between 2019 and 2020). The study in broad terms: Libraries from fractions with low cell numbers were prepared with the SMART-Seq v4 Ultra Low Input RNA kit. Two healthy male donors made up the cohort, one aged 18 to 30 years and the other aged 30 to 40 years. To track T-cell clones before and after primary and booster YFV17D yellow fever vaccination, bulk TCR alpha and beta repertoires were sequenced longitudinally. Blood was collected at multiple timepoints before and after primary and secondary immunization, and bulk PBMC replicates and cell subsets were isolated. Points the paper makes about the study in general: Only a couple of donors were included in the study, so the extent to which the findings can be generalized is limited. FACS-sorted repertoires could contain abundant contaminating clonotypes from the bulk population, so computational filtering was required. A small share of clonotypes was detected in both CD4 and CD8 compartments, with the overlap likely arising from convergent recombination. Most clones expanded after primary vaccination (almost 97% of CD4 and over 80% of CD8) were re-detected after the booster, suggesting that broad memory maintenance occurred. Compared with the primary T-cell response, the secondary T-cell response was faster but weaker, reaching its peak on day 5 rather than on day 15.

The CDR3 sequence holds 15 residues, the cysteine and phenylalanine included. Only the CDR3 portion is preserved as DNA: 45 bases, with reading frame beginning at the first base. Trimming accounts for 3 bases at V and 1 base at J, while the number of junction bases matched to no gene is 4. CDR1 and CDR2 are read off the germline V gene (reference sequence) as DFQATT and SNEGSKA. TCR cDNA was synthesized by 5'RACE template switching, which introduced a universal primer site and unique molecular identifiers. Priming of cDNA synthesis was performed from both the TCR alpha and TCR beta constant segments. Library amplification used two PCR steps, and the second PCR step added sample barcodes and sequencing adapters. Libraries were sequenced on Illumina HiSeq 2500 (2x100 bp) or NovaSeq (2x150 bp). On the study's bioinformatics: Reads were demultiplexed and collapsed into UMI consensus sequences with MIGEC, and V(D)J alignment was performed with MiXCR. Using edgeR on replicate PBMC samples, clonotypes were called vaccine-responding if FDR was below 0.01 and the log2 fold change was above 5 up to day 15. Bulk clonotypes were assigned CD4 or CD8 identity according to which sequenced CD4 or CD8 repertoire held them at higher abundance. TCRdb reprocessed the public reads (quality trimming at Q25 with fastp, clone calling with MiXCR) and kept in-frame beta chains. Under each unique CDR3 protein, matching rows form one entry showing the most common genes and DNA. What appears here as the V and J calls and clone size reflects TCRdb's work, not the paper's. This sample lists some 350,000 distinct CDR3 sequences; 6% to 8% were detected once. The ten biggest clones cover 15% of the sample.

The intended sense of this specimen's treatment or condition label: live attenuated yellow fever vaccine strain. Two biological replicates of bulk PBMCs were collected at each blood-draw timepoint. PBMCs were isolated from peripheral blood using a standard Ficoll-Paque protocol. TriZol was used to extract RNA from bulk PBMCs, from CD4 and CD8 fractions, and from dextramer-positive and dextramer-negative fractions. This clonotype was seen only a few times. The target of this receptor is not known. Within one base of it there is no much larger clone, and no base qualities were kept. The sequence was obtained from a man aged 25 to 45 who received the YFV17D yellow fever vaccine. In this chain, TRBV20-1 is recombined with TRBJ2-2, with TRBD1 matching 8 junction bases. This sample comprised PBMCs, obtained 5 days after the yellow fever booster vaccination. For the CDR3, the sequence is CSASGTGVNTGELFF. The DNA sequence is TGCAGTGCTAGCGGGACAGGAGTGAACACCGGGGAGCTGTTTTTT.